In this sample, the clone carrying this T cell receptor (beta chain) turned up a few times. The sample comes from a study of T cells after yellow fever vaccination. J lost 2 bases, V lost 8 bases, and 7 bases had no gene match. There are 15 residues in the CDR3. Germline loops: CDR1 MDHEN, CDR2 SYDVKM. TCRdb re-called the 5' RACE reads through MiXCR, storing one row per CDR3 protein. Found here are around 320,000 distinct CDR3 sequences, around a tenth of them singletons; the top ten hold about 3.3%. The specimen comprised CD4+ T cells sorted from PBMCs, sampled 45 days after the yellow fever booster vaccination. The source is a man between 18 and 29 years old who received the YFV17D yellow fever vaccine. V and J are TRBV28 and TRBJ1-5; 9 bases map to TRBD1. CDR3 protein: CASLHRDRGNQPQHF. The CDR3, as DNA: TGTGCCAGCCTCCACCGGGACAGGGGCAATCAGCCCCAGCATTTT.